This T cell receptor beta chain was obtained from a study of human T cells and chemical hapten exposure. One entry per CDR3 protein, called by TCRdb with MiXCR from the RACE reads. The data show about 140,000 distinct CDR3 sequences, 12% seen once. The V end was cut by 0 bases, the J end by 1 base, with 7 bases between. The V gene's germline CDR1 is SGHRS and CDR2 YFSETQ. This CDR3 spans 15 amino acids. This clonotype was seen at least ten times. Its antigen is unknown. Findings of the study overall: No alteration of TCRs above 1 in 1000 frequency was seen with DPC sensitization.

The time point here: patch test 2, 6 weeks after DPC sensitization. Documented treatment: therapeutic diphenylcyclopropenone sensitization with weekly scalp DPC. Donation of samples came from alopecia patients who were 18 to 70 years old and suitable for DPC. The starting material, unfractionated whole blood, was used for total RNA extraction. The source material was whole blood, sampled in connection with sensitization to the hapten diphenylcyclopropenone (DPC). The gene calls are TRBV5-1 and TRBJ2-2; D gene ambiguous. The clonotype originates from a woman between 50 and 59 years old with alopecia areata. Some clones in this sample may be carry-over from other donors' samples. The CDR3 region is CASSLGPGNTGELFF. In nucleotides, the CDR3 is TGCGCCAGCAGCTTGGGTCCGGGGAACACCGGGGAGCTGTTTTTT.